This record concerns one TCR beta chain sequence. Its antigen is as yet unknown. Relative to the germline gene, one junction end is altered; a read error may explain this. The use of genomic DNA as template underpinned the TCR beta VDJ and CDR3 profiling. TCRdb re-derived calls from the reads in MiXCR, one entry per CDR3 protein. The repertoire consists of approximately 380,000 distinct CDR3 sequences, with under 80% occurring once and the leading ten covering 4%. Germline V gene lookup returns CDR1 SNHLY and CDR2 FYNNEI. The CDR3 contains 14 residues. The data were obtained in a study of CD8+CD57+ T cells in acquired aplastic anemia. Study information: Recorded DNA amounts for sorted CD4+ and CD8+ cells had an average of 3.2 ug. CD4+ reads averaged roughly 11 million in healthy donors. Study observations and caveats: Patients and controls were found to share 25 to 35 CD8+ CDR3 sequences.

The chain couples TRBV2 to TRBJ1-2, with 9 bases identical to TRBD1. This clonotype originated in a human donor in good health, serving as a control. Source material: sorted CD4+, CD8+, or CD8+CD57+ T cells (not recorded which) from PBMCs. The CDR3 sequence: CTSRGTGPNYGYTF. CDR3 nucleotides: TGTACCAGCAGAGGGACAGGGCCTAACTATGGCTACACCTTC.